These 32 T cell receptor beta chains were all obtained from the same sample, sequenced in a study of blood T cell repertoires in COVID-19. Profiled with immunoSEQ multiplex PCR; TCRdb holds only in-frame clones, not every one. The sample contains roughly 270,000 clones, 85% of which appear only once. Sequenced input: PBMCs or T cells enriched from blood (not recorded which). The receptors originated from a woman in her 50s who had recovered from COVID-19.

This chain uses TRBV6-1 with TRBJ1-1, with D possibly TRBD1 on 6 matching bases. This CDR3 is built from 15 residues. Deletions cut 3 bases from V and 1 base from J, with 12 bases between. In germline, CDR1 is MNHNS, CDR2 SASEGT. The DNA of the CDR3 is TGTGCCAGCAGTGATCGGGGGGGCGCGAACACTGAAGCTTTCTTT. Protein sequence: CASSDRGGANTEAFF.

V usage is TRBV5-1 and J usage is TRBJ1-3, with D possibly TRBD1 on 5 matching bases. CDR1 is SGHRS, CDR2 YFSETQ, per germline. Between the trimmed V and J ends, which lost 4 bases and 0 bases, there was a span of 11 bases. The length of the CDR3 is 15 residues. CDR3 sequence: CASSPTGRSGNTIYF. CDR3 DNA sequence: TGCGCCAGCAGCCCCACAGGACGCTCTGGAAACACCATATATTTT. The whole variable domain, remainder taken from reference TRBV5-1 and TRBJ1-3, is KAGVTQTPRYLIKTRGQQVTLSCSPISGHRSVSWYQQTPGQGLQFLFEYFSETQRNKGNFPGRFSGRQFSNSRSEMNVSTLELGDSALYLCASSPTGRSGNTIYFGEGSWLTVV.

The chain is built from TRBV4-2 and TRBJ2-3; 9 bases agree with TRBD1. The germline CDR1 and CDR2 sequences are LGHNA and YNFKEQ. The J segment lost 1 base and the V segment lost 0 bases, leaving 2 bases of the junction unmatched. The CDR3 has 16 residues. The CDR3 loop is CASSQDWDRGTDTQYF. DNA for the CDR3: TGTGCCAGCAGCCAAGATTGGGACAGGGGCACAGATACGCAGTATTTT.

This chain joins TRBV5-4 and TRBJ1-2; D is unresolved. CDR3 length: 13 residues. Germline lookup yields CDR1 SGHNT and CDR2 YYREEE (reference sequence). V shed 4 bases and J shed 4 bases, with 11 bases lying between them. DNA for the CDR3: TGTGCCAGCAGCGCGGCGAGAAGCTATGGCTACACCTTC. It yields the protein CASSAARSYGYTF.

V usage is TRBV7-3 and J usage is TRBJ2-3; 14 bases fit TRBD2. This CDR3 spans 17 amino acids. The V gene's germline CDR1 is SGHTA and CDR2 FQGTGA. Trimming took 5 bases from V and 0 from J; bases not matched to a gene: 4. CDR3 loop: CASSQRTSGGSTDTQYF. The CDR3 DNA reads as TGTGCCAGCAGCCAACGGACTAGCGGGGGGAGCACAGATACGCAGTATTTT.

This sequence joins TRBV3-1 (or the pseudogene TRBV3-2) and TRBJ1-1; D is unclear. The CDR3 is 15 amino acids. V shed 0 bases and J shed 4 bases, with 12 bases lying between them. Germline CDR1 and CDR2: LGHDT and YNNKEL (reference sequence). The CDR3 nucleotides read TGTGCCAGCAGCCAAGATTGGAGGGAGGCCACTGAAGCTTTCTTT. Its translation: CASSQDWREATEAFF.

There are a few counts of this clone. This chain uses TRBV29-1 with TRBJ1-2, with a tentative D call TRBD1 (6 bases). With 4 bases removed from V and 2 bases from J, the gap between germline ends came to 11 bases. This CDR3 is 13 amino acids long. Germline-derived CDR1 and CDR2 are SQVTM and ANQGSEA. The CDR3: CSVANQGNYGYTF. The CDR3, as DNA: TGCAGCGTTGCTAATCAGGGGAACTATGGCTACACCTTC.

V gene TRBV7-2 combines with J gene TRBJ2-5, with 11 bases matching TRBD2. The junction had 6 bases not matched to a gene; V was cut back by 5 bases and J by 4 bases. This CDR3 contains 15 residues. CDR1 is SGHTA and CDR2 is FQGNSA in the germline V gene. CDR3 protein: CASSAGLAGTETQYF. CDR3 sequence (DNA): TGTGCCAGCAGCGCAGGACTAGCGGGTACAGAGACCCAGTACTTC.

The chain employs TRBV7-5 and TRBJ2-7; the table's D call, TRBD1, was not checked against the DNA. TRBV7-5 is tagged as a pseudogene. The CDR3 extends over 14 amino acids. CDR3 DNA: TGTGTCAGAAGCTTAGTCAGGGACTCCTACGAGCAGTACTTC. Its protein product is CVRSLVRDSYEQYF.

CDR3 nucleotide sequence: TGTGCCAGCAGCTTAGGCGGCGGGTCCCCCTACGAGCAGTACTTC. Translation gives CASSLGGGSPYEQYF. The chain combines TRBV11-2 with TRBJ2-7; TRBD2 might be the D (5 bases). The V and J ends lost 1 base and 2 bases respectively, with 12 bases between them. This CDR3 is 15 amino acids long. Germline V lookup: CDR1 SGHAT, CDR2 FQNNGV.

The rearrangement links TRBV6-2 or TRBV6-3 to TRBJ2-1, with 9 bases aligning to TRBD2. The V segment lost 2 bases and the J segment 7 bases; nucleotides outside the gene matches: 9. Germline-derived CDR1 and CDR2 are MNHEY and SVGEGT. This CDR3 region has 16 residues. Here the CDR3 reads CASSYLAGGPGNEQFF. In DNA form, the CDR3 reads TGTGCCAGCAGTTACCTGGCGGGGGGGCCGGGGAATGAGCAGTTCTTC.

The chain combines TRBV24-1 with TRBJ1-2, with TRBD1 identical over 9 bases. CDR3 length: 16 amino acids. The V segment lost 3 bases and the J segment 4 bases; nucleotides outside the gene matches: 8. Germline V gene data show CDR1 as KGHDR and CDR2 as SFDVKD. The CDR3 nucleotides read TGTGCCACCAGTGATGGGGGGACAGGGCCCCCCTATGGCTACACCTTC. It encodes CATSDGGTGPPYGYTF.

Only a few counts were recorded for this clone. The genes are TRBV2 and TRBJ1-3, with D hard to call. The length of the CDR3 is 17 residues. Germline-derived CDR1 and CDR2 are SNHLY and FYNNEI. V lost 2 bases and J 0 bases, leaving 14 bases between the germline ends. CDR3 DNA: TGTGCCAGCAGTGAAAGTCGGTCCCTCCGCTCTGGAAACACCATATATTTT. As protein: CASSESRSLRSGNTIYF.

The chain uses TRBV6-1 and TRBJ1-5; unclear D gene. The germline V gene has CDR1 MNHNS and CDR2 SASEGT. Trimming removed 2 bases at V and 7 bases at J, with 21 bases between. The CDR3 sequence is 17 residues long. CDR3 residues: CASSENLGLYPFQPQHF. The CDR3 DNA is TGTGCCAGCAGTGAAAATCTGGGCTTATACCCCTTCCAGCCCCAGCATTTT.

This chain joins TRBV9 and TRBJ1-1, with TRBD1 matching 10 bases. With V trimmed by 3 bases and J by 0 bases, 5 bases remained unmatched. The CDR3 has 16 amino acids. Looked up from germline, CDR1 is SGDLS and CDR2 is YYNGEE. The DNA for the CDR3 is TGTGCCAGCAGCGAGACAGGGGGCTCAATGAACACTGAAGCTTTCTTT. Protein: CASSETGGSMNTEAFF.

This chain uses TRBV15 with TRBJ2-5; 8 bases are shared with TRBD1. The germline V gene encodes CDR1 LNHNV and CDR2 YYDKDF (reference sequence). Losses at the gene ends were 1 base for V and 4 bases for J; bases not matched to a gene: 5. The CDR3 totals 15 residues. CDR3 amino acids: CATSRVQGAVETQYF. The DNA for the CDR3 is TGTGCCACCAGCAGAGTCCAGGGGGCTGTAGAGACCCAGTACTTC. Using reference TRBV15 and TRBJ2-5 for the parts outside the CDR3, the full variable domain is DAMVIQNPRYQVTQFGKPVTLSCSQTLNHNVMYWYQQKSSQAPKLLFHYYDKDFNNEADTPDNFQSRRPNTSFCFLDIRSPGLGDTAMYLCATSRVQGAVETQYFGPGTRLLVL.

The rearrangement uses TRBV13 and TRBJ2-2; the match to TRBD1 covers 10 bases. The CDR3 has 15 residues. With V trimmed by 5 bases and J by 6 bases, 6 bases remained unmatched. The germline CDR1 and CDR2 sequences are PRHDT and FYEKMQ (reference sequence). In DNA, the CDR3 is TGTGCCAGCAGCAAGGGACAGGGGCTGGCCGGGGAGCTGTTTTTT. Protein: CASSKGQGLAGELFF.

This clone was seen a single time. This chain joins TRBV5-4 and TRBJ2-7, with 10 bases aligning to TRBD1. Germline V CDR1 and CDR2: SGHNT, YYREEE (reference sequence). J was trimmed by 4 bases and V by 3 bases; bases with no gene match: 7. This CDR3 has 15 residues. The CDR3: CASSSKTGGRYEQYF. The DNA of the CDR3 is TGTGCCAGCAGCTCCAAGACAGGGGGCAGGTACGAGCAGTACTTC. Using reference TRBV5-4 and TRBJ2-7 for the parts outside the CDR3, the full variable domain is ETGVTQSPTHLIKTRGQQVTLRCSSQSGHNTVSWYQQALGQGPQFIFQYYREEENGRGNFPPRFSGLQFPNYSSELNVNALELDDSALYLCASSSKTGGRYEQYFGPGTRLTVT.

As concerns this clone: This sample also contains other DNA sequences that code for the same CDR3. The chain combines TRBV4-3 with TRBJ1-6, with TRBD1 matching 8 bases. Per the germline V gene, CDR1 is LGHNA and CDR2 is YSLEER. The V gene end was trimmed by 1 base and the J gene end by 9 bases; junction bases not matched to a gene: 5. CDR3 length equals 15 residues. CDR3 DNA sequence: TGCGCCAGCAGCCAAGCCGGGACAGGTGGTTCACCCCTCCACTTT. Protein product: CASSQAGTGGSPLHF.

The V call is TRBV7-8, the J call TRBJ1-5, with unresolved D. The CDR3 extends over 18 amino acids. V gave up 1 base and J gave up 5 bases, with 21 bases separating them. CDR1 and CDR2 (germline): SGHVS, FQNEAQ. CDR3 coding DNA: TGTGCCAGCAGCTTAGAGGCAAAGACATCGGATTTATATCAGCCCCAGCATTTT. Encoded protein: CASSLEAKTSDLYQPQHF.

The CDR3 protein is CASSPTLGKVSPLHF. CDR3 DNA sequence: TGTGCCAGCAGTCCGACACTCGGGAAAGTTTCACCCCTCCACTTT. J is TRBJ1-6 and V is TRBV14; unclear D gene. V was trimmed by 6 bases and J by 9 bases, leaving 18 bases between them. Germline values: CDR1 SGHDN, CDR2 FVKESK. CDR3 length: 15 amino acids.

The genes are TRBV9 and TRBJ2-1, with D maybe TRBD2 (5 bases). CDR1 and CDR2 from the germline V gene are SGDLS and YYNGEE. The CDR3 totals 14 residues. V lost 0 bases, J lost 3 bases, and 7 bases lay in between. CDR3 coding DNA: TGTGCCAGCAGCGTAGGCGGGTTCTACAATGAGCAGTTCTTC. It specifies CASSVGGFYNEQFF.

The table lists this clone with a count of one. CDR3 in amino acids: CASSPFQGAPSPLHF. The DNA for the CDR3 is TGTGCCAGCAGCCCCTTTCAGGGGGCGCCTTCACCCCTCCACTTT. This chain joins TRBV7-2 and TRBJ1-6; 8 bases agree with TRBD1. This CDR3 has 15 residues. Germline V CDR1 and CDR2: SGHTA, FQGNSA. V lost 5 bases and J lost 9; bases outside the gene matches: 9.

J is TRBJ2-7 and V is TRBV4-3; a possible D gene is TRBD2 (6 bases). This CDR3 comprises 19 residues. Germline lookup yields CDR1 LGHNA and CDR2 YSLEER. V was shortened by 3 bases and J by 0 bases, with 24 bases between the two germline ends. The CDR3 is CASSQEKNSLATLSYEQYF. The CDR3 DNA reads as TGCGCCAGCAGCCAGGAAAAAAACAGCCTAGCGACGCTCTCCTACGAGCAGTACTTC.

The chain combines TRBV10-3 with TRBJ1-2; D possibly corresponds to TRBD1 (5 bases). The CDR3 has 16 residues. V was pared by 0 bases and J by 2 bases, with 13 bases between. Germline assignment: CDR1 ENHRY and CDR2 SYGVKD. Written as DNA, the CDR3 is TGTGCCATCAGTGAGTCGGAAGGGGTGGGCAACTATGGCTACACCTTC. Protein sequence: CAISESEGVGNYGYTF.

The chain joins TRBV7-9 to TRBJ2-7; possibly TRBD1 for D (5 bases). The germline V and J ends were trimmed by 1 base and 2 bases, with 9 bases remaining between them. CDR3 length: 14 amino acids. From germline, CDR1 is SEHNR and CDR2 FQNEAQ (reference sequence). CDR3 nucleotide sequence: TGTGCCAGCAGCTTAGACAGGAAGACCTACGAGCAGTACTTC. This codes for CASSLDRKTYEQYF.

The rearrangement links TRBV7-9 to TRBJ2-7, with a weak D call TRBD2 (6 bases). The germline gives CDR1 SEHNR, CDR2 FQNEAQ (reference sequence). The V and J ends lost 0 bases and 4 bases respectively, with 13 bases between them. The CDR3 has 15 residues. The CDR3 sequence is CASSLANGGSYEQYF. The CDR3, as DNA: TGTGCCAGCAGCTTAGCAAACGGGGGTTCGTACGAGCAGTACTTC. Full variable domain (remainder filled in from reference TRBV7-9 and TRBJ2-7): DTGVSQNPRHKITKRGQNVTFRCDPISEHNRLYWYRQTLGQGPEFLTYFQNEAQLEKSRLLSDRFSAERPKGSFSTLEIQRTEQGDSAMYLCASSLANGGSYEQYFGPGTRLTVT.

The chain is built from TRBV18 and TRBJ2-7, with 7 bases aligning to TRBD1. Per the germline V gene, CDR1 is KGHSH and CDR2 is LQKENI. The V segment lost 5 bases and the J segment 3 bases; nucleotides outside the gene matches: 10. The CDR3 runs to 15 residues. Here the CDR3 DNA reads TGTGCCAGCTCAGAGAGACAGGGTCAGAACTACGAGCAGTACTTC. Translated: CASSERQGQNYEQYF. Looking up the rest from reference TRBV18 and TRBJ2-7 gives the full variable domain: NAGVMQNPRHLVRRRGQEARLRCSPMKGHSHVYWYRQLPEEGLKFMVYLQKENIIDESGMPKERFSAEFPKEGPSILRIQQVVRGDSAAYFCASSERQGQNYEQYFGPGTRLTVT.

The chain has TRBV18 and TRBJ2-7; 8 positions match TRBD1. The CDR3 consists of 15 residues. Germline CDR1 and CDR2: KGHSH and LQKENI. J was trimmed by 6 bases and V by 3 bases; bases with no gene match: 10. The chain's CDR3 is CASSPPGQEGFEQYF. The CDR3 coding sequence is TGTGCCAGCTCACCTCCGGGACAGGAAGGATTCGAGCAGTACTTC.

The rearrangement links TRBV5-1 to TRBJ1-6; 9 nucleotides align to TRBD1. V was pared by 0 bases and J by 9 bases, with 4 bases of the junction left unmatched. This CDR3 has 15 amino acids. Germline lookup yields CDR1 SGHRS and CDR2 YFSETQ. In DNA form, the CDR3 reads TGCGCCAGCAGCTTGGAACAGGGGGCAGGTTCACCCCTCCACTTT. Translating it yields CASSLEQGAGSPLHF.

This clone was counted once. This sequence joins TRBV9 and TRBJ2-2, with 9 positions matching TRBD2. Germline V lookup: CDR1 SGDLS, CDR2 YYNGEE. The CDR3 has 13 amino acids. V lost 5 bases to trimming and J lost 5 bases; unmatched junction nucleotides: 1. The CDR3, as DNA: TGTGCCAGCAGGACTAGCGGAACCGGGGAGCTGTTTTTT. Translating gives CASRTSGTGELFF.

The rearrangement links TRBV5-5 to TRBJ1-6; the D is unclear. CDR1 SGHKS and CDR2 YYEKEE come from the germline V gene (reference sequence). The CDR3 spans 13 residues. The germline V and J ends were trimmed by 3 bases and 12 bases, with 13 bases remaining between them. Here the CDR3 reads CASSYLSAVPLHF. Written as DNA, the CDR3 is TGTGCCAGCAGCTATCTTAGTGCGGTACCCCTCCACTTT.